This T cell receptor beta chain was recorded in a study of CD8 T cells in ankylosing spondylitis. A single record per CDR3 protein comes from TCRdb applying MiXCR to the 5' RACE reads. The profile shows about 240,000 distinct CDR3 sequences, over 8.5% of them singletons. This clonotype was counted ten times or more. The antigen is unknown. Study outcomes and limitations: Reports of some motif variants in reactive arthritis synovial fluid and blood predate this one.

The sample comprised blood, either unsorted or a sorted T cell fraction (not recorded which). The source is a male donor with ankylosing spondylitis or in good health (not recorded which).

Here the CDR3 reads CASSLAVLEQPKRGYTF. The CDR3 DNA follows: TGTGCCAGCAGCTTAGCTGTCCTGGAGCAGCCCAAGAGGGGCTACACCTTC. The rearrangement uses TRBV7-9 and TRBJ1-2; no clear D. Germline CDR1 reads SEHNR; CDR2 reads FQNEAQ (reference sequence). V lost 0 bases to trimming and J lost 8 bases, with 22 bases between them. The CDR3 covers 17 residues.